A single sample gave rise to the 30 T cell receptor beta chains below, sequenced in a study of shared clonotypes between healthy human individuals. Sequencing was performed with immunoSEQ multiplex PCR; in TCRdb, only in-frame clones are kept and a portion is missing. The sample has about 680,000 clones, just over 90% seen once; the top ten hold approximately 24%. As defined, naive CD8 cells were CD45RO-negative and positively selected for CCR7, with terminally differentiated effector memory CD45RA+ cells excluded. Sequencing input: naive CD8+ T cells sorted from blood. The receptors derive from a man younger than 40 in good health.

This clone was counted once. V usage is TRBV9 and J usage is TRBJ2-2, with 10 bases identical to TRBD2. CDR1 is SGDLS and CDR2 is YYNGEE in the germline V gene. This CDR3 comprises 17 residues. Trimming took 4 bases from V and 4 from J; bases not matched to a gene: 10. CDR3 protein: CASSTKTSGLSTGELFF. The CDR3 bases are TGTGCCAGCAGCACAAAGACTAGCGGGTTGAGCACCGGGGAGCTGTTTTTT.

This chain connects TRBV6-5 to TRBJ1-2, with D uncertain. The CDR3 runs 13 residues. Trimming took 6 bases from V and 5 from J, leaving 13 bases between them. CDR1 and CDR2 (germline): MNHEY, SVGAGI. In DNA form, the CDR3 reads TGTGCCAGCAGCCTGTACGAGGCGTATGGCTACACCTTC. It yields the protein CASSLYEAYGYTF.

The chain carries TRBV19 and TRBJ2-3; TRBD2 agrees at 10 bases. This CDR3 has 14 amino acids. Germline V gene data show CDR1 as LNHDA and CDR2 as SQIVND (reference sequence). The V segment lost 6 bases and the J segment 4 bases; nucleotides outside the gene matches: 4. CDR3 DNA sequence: TGTGCCAGTAGACCAAGCGGGAGGGCAGATACGCAGTATTTT. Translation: CASRPSGRADTQYF.

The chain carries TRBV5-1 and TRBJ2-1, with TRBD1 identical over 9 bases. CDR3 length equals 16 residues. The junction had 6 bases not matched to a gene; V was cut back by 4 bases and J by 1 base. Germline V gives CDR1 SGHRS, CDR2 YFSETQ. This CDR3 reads CASSLIGTGSYNEQFF. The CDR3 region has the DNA TGCGCCAGCAGCCTTATCGGGACAGGGTCCTACAATGAGCAGTTCTTC.

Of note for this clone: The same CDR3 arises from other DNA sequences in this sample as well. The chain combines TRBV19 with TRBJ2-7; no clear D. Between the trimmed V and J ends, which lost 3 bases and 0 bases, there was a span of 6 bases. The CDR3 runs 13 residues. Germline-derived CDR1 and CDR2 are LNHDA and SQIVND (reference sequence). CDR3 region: CASSIRDSYEQYF. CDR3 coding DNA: TGTGCCAGTAGTATCCGAGACTCCTACGAGCAGTACTTC.

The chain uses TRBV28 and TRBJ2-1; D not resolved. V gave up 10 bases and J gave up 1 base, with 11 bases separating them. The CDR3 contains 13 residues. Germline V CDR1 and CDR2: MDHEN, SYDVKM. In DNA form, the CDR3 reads TGTGCCACCGCTTCCCTGTCCTACAATGAGCAGTTCTTC. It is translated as CATASLSYNEQFF.

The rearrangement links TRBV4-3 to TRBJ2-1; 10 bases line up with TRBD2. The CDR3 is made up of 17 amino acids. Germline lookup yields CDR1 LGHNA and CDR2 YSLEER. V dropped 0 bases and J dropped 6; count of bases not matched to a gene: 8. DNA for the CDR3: TGCGCCAGCAGCCAAGATCTGCTAGCGGGAGAACTCAATGAGCAGTTCTTC. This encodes CASSQDLLAGELNEQFF.

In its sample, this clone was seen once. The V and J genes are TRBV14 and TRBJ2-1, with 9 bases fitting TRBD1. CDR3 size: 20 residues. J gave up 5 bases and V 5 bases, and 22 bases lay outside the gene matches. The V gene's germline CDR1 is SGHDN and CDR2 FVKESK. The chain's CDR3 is CASSENRDRDPHMPNNEQFF. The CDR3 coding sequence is TGTGCCAGCAGCGAAAACCGGGACAGGGATCCACACATGCCAAACAATGAGCAGTTCTTC.

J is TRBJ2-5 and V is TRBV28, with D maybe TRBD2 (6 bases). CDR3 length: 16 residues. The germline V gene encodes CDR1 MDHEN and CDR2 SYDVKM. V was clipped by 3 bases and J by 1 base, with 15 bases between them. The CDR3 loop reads CASSFNGRELQETQYF. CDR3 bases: TGTGCCAGCAGTTTTAACGGGCGGGAACTCCAAGAGACCCAGTACTTC. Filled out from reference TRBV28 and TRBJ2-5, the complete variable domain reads DVKVTQSSRYLVKRTGEKVFLECVQDMDHENMFWYRQDPGLGLRLIYFSYDVKMKEKGDIPEGYSVSREKKERFSLILESASTNQTSMYLCASSFNGRELQETQYFGPGTRLLVL.

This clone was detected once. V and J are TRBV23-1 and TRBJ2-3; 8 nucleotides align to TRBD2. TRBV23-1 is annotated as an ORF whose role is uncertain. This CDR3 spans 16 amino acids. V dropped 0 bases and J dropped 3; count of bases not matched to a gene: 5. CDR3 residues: CASSQSKRERTDTQYF. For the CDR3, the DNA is TGCGCCAGCAGTCAATCGAAGCGGGAGAGGACAGATACGCAGTATTTT.

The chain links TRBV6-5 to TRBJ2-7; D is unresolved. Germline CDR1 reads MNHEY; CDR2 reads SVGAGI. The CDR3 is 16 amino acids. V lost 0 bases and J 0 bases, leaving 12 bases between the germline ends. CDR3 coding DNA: TGTGCCAGCAGTTACTCCCTGACCCCGAGCTCCTACGAGCAGTACTTC. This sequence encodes CASSYSLTPSSYEQYF.

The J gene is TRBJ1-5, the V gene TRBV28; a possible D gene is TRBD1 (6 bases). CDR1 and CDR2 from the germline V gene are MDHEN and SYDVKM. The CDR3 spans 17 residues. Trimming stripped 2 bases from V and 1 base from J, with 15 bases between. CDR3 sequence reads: CASSLDGQGRSNQPQHF. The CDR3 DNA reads TGTGCCAGCAGTTTAGACGGTCAGGGGCGAAGCAATCAGCCCCAGCATTTT. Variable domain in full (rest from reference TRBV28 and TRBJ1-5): DVKVTQSSRYLVKRTGEKVFLECVQDMDHENMFWYRQDPGLGLRLIYFSYDVKMKEKGDIPEGYSVSREKKERFSLILESASTNQTSMYLCASSLDGQGRSNQPQHFGDGTRLSIL.

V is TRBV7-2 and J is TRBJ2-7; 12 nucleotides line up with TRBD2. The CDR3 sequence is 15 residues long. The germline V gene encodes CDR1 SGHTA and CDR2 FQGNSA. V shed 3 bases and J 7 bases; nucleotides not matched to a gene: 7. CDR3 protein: CASSFRLAGVDEQYF. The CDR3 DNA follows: TGTGCCAGCAGCTTCCGACTAGCGGGAGTAGATGAGCAGTACTTC. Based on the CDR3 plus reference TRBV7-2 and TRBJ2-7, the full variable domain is GAGVSQSPSNKVTEKGKDVELRCDPISGHTALYWYRQSLGQGLEFLIYFQGNSAPDKSGLPSDRFSAERTGGSVSTLTIQRTQQEDSAVYLCASSFRLAGVDEQYFGPGTRLTVT.

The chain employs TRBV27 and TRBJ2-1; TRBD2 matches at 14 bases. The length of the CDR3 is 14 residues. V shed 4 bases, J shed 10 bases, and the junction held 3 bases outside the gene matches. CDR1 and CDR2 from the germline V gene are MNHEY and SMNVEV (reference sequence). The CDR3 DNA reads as TGTGCCAGCAGTTCTGGACTAGCGGGAGGCGAGCAGTTCTTC. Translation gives CASSSGLAGGEQFF.

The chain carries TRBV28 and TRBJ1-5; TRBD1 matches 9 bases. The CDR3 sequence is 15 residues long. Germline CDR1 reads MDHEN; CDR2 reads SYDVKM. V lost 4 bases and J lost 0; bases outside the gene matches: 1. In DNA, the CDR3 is TGTGCCAGCAGTTGGACAGGGGATAGCAATCAGCCCCAGCATTTT. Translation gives CASSWTGDSNQPQHF.

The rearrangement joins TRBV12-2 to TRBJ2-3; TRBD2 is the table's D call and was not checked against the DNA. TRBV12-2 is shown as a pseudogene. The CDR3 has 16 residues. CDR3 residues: CASRLQLAVSTDTQYF. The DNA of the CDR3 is TGTGCAAGTCGCTTACAGCTAGCGGTTAGCACAGATACGCAGTATTTT.

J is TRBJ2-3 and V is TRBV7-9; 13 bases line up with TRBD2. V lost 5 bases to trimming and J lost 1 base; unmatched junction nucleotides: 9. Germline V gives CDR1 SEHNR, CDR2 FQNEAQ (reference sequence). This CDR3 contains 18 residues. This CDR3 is CASSTGLAGVLGTDTQYF. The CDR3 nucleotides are TGTGCCAGCAGCACAGGACTAGCGGGAGTGTTAGGCACAGATACGCAGTATTTT.

This CDR3 reads CATGGTTIYEQYF. CDR3 nucleotide sequence: TGTGCCACCGGGGGGACAACGATCTACGAGCAGTACTTC. The chain links TRBV7-9 to TRBJ2-7; tentative D call: TRBD2 (7 bases). The CDR3 runs to 13 residues. CDR1 SEHNR and CDR2 FQNEAQ come from the germline V gene (reference sequence). The V gene lost 10 bases and the J gene lost 3 bases, with 16 bases spanning the gap.

In nucleotides, the CDR3 is TGCGCCAGCAGAAAGCAGGTGGATTACTACGAGCAGTACTTC. Protein product: CASRKQVDYYEQYF. This chain joins TRBV5-1 and TRBJ2-7, with D unclear. The CDR3 has 14 amino acids. V was cut by 5 bases and J by 3 bases, with 15 bases left in between. The V gene's germline CDR1 is SGHRS and CDR2 YFSETQ.

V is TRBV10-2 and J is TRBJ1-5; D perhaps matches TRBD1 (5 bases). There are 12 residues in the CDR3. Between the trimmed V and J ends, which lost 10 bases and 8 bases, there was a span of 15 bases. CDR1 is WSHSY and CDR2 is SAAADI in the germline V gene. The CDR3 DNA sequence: TGCGCCACTCAGTGGGGGTCCGAGCCCCAGCATTTT. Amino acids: CATQWGSEPQHF.

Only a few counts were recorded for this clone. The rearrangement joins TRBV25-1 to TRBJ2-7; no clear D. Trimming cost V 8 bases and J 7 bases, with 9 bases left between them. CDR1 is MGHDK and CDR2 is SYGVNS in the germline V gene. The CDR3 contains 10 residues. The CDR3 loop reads CASGTAEQYF. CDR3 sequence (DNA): TGTGCCAGCGGAACTGCTGAGCAGTACTTC.

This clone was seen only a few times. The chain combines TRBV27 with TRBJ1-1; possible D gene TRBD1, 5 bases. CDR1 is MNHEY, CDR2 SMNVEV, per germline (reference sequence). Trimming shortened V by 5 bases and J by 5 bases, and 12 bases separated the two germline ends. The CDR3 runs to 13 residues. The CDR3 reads CASSPPGGTEAFF. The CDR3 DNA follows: TGTGCCAGCAGTCCACCCGGGGGGACTGAAGCTTTCTTT.

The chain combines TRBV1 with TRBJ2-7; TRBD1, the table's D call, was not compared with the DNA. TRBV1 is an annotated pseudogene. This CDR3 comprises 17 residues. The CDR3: CTSSRTANRGQAYEQYF. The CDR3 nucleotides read TGCACCAGCAGTCGAACCGCCAACAGGGGACAGGCCTACGAGCAGTACTTC.

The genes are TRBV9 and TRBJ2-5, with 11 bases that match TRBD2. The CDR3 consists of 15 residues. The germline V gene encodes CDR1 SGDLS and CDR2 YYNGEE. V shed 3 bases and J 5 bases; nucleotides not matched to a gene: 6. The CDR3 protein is CASSGDLAGGETQYF. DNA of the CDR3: TGTGCCAGCAGCGGAGACCTAGCGGGAGGTGAGACCCAGTACTTC.

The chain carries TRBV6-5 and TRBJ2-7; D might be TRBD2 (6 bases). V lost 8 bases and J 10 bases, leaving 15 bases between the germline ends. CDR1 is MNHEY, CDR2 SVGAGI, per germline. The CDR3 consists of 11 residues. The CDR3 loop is CASGERDFQYF. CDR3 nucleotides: TGTGCCAGCGGGGAAAGGGACTTCCAGTACTTC.

CDR3 nucleotide sequence: TGTGCCAGCAGTGAAACCGCTGGCACTGGAAACACCATATATTTT. Translation gives CASSETAGTGNTIYF. This chain uses TRBV6-1 with TRBJ1-3; D remains ambiguous. V lost 2 bases to trimming and J lost 2 bases, with 10 bases between them. Looked up from germline, CDR1 is MNHNS and CDR2 is SASEGT. The CDR3 has 15 residues.

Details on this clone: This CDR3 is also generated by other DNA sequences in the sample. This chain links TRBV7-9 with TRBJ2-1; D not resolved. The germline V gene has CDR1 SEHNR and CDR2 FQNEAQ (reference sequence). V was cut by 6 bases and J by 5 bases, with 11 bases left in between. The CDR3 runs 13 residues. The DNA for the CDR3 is TGTGCCAGCAGTAGCACCCTTCACAATGAGCAGTTCTTC. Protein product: CASSSTLHNEQFF.

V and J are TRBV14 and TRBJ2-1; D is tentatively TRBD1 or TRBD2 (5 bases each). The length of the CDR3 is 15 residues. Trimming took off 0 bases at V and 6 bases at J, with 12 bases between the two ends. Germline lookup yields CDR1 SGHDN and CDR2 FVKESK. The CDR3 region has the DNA TGTGCCAGCAGCCAAGAACTAGGGGCGCGCAATGAGCAGTTCTTC. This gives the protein CASSQELGARNEQFF.

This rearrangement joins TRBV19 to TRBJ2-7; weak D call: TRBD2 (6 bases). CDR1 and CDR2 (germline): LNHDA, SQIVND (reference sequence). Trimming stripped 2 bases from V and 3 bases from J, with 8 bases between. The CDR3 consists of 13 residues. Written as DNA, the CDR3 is TGTGCCAGTAGTATACGGGAGTACTACGAGCAGTACTTC. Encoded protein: CASSIREYYEQYF. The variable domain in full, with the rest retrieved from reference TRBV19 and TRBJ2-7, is DGGITQSPKYLFRKEGQNVTLSCEQNLNHDAMYWYRQDPGQGLRLIYYSQIVNDFQKGDIAEGYSVSREKKESFPLTVTSAQKNPTAFYLCASSIREYYEQYFGPGTRLTVT.

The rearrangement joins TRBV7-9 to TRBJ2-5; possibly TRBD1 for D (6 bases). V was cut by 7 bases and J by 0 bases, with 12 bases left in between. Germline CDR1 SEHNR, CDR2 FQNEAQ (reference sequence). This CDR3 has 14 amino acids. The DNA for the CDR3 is TGTGCCAGCACCGGGGACAAGAACCAAGAGACCCAGTACTTC. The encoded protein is CASTGDKNQETQYF. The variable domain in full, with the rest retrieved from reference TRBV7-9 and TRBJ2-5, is DTGVSQNPRHKITKRGQNVTFRCDPISEHNRLYWYRQTLGQGPEFLTYFQNEAQLEKSRLLSDRFSAERPKGSFSTLEIQRTEQGDSAMYLCASTGDKNQETQYFGPGTRLLVL.